This T cell receptor beta chain was documented in a study of cytomegalovirus exposure and HLA in healthy donors. The wider study: Earlier results showed roughly 120 million unique TCR beta sequences derived from some 180 million T cells.

Whole-study findings and limits: Specificity of a few CMV-associated chains for CMV antigens was verified in vitro.

With respect to this clone: Its specificity is not known.

The germline V gene has CDR1 LNHDA and CDR2 SQIVND (reference sequence). The CDR3 runs 17 residues. V was pared by 6 bases and J by 8 bases, with 18 bases of the junction left unmatched. PCR used 60 Vbeta primers and 13 Jbeta primers. TCRdb's copy holds only in-frame clones and misses some; the assay was immunoSEQ multiplex PCR. The table records approximately 170,000 clones, about 80% of them present only once. Sequencing was done on a sample of PBMCs. The sequence was obtained from a man aged 18 to 29 in good health and CMV-seropositive. The rearrangement uses TRBV19 and TRBJ2-1; the match to TRBD2 covers 8 bases. This CDR3 is CASSRTSGGPGGDEQFF. In DNA form, the CDR3 reads TGTGCCAGTAGCAGGACTAGTGGGGGGCCCGGGGGGGATGAGCAGTTCTTC.